Only a few counts were recorded for the clone carrying this TCR beta chain. Trimming at V came to 4 bases and at J to 1 base, leaving 14 bases not matched to a gene. The germline V gene has CDR1 SGHDT and CDR2 YYEEEE. The CDR3 runs 18 residues. This specimen comes from a study of blood T cell repertoires in COVID-19. Study information: COVID-19 samples, acute and convalescent, were from the United States, Italy and Spain. Sources were T cells, B-cell-depleted T cells, or PBMCs; the material itself was cDNA or gDNA.

Original data processing: Estimated nucleated cell counts came from reference gene primer amplification. Generated by immunoSEQ multiplex PCR, the TCRdb table keeps only in-frame clones and is missing some. V and J calls and clone size are as listed in that table; D and trimming were resolved from the DNA. The data show 90,000 or so clones, with roughly 72% seen just once and around 24% held by the top ten. This sequence was found in an older woman in a cohort sampled during active or convalescent COVID-19. The sample taken for sequencing was peripheral blood. The chain has TRBV5-6 and TRBJ1-5; 7 positions match TRBD1. CDR3 loop: CASSVTGRSILSNQPQHF. CDR3 nucleotides: TGTGCCAGCAGCGTGACAGGGAGGTCCATATTGAGCAATCAGCCCCAGCATTTT.